The entry below describes one T cell receptor (beta chain). Its antigen is not known. Sequencing used immunoSEQ multiplex PCR; TCRdb keeps in-frame clones, though not all of them. The data show some 32,000 clones, more than 70% seen once. Losses at the gene ends were 6 bases for V and 3 bases for J; bases not matched to a gene: 3. The germline V gene has CDR1 MNHNS and CDR2 SASEGT. This CDR3 is 13 amino acids long. This record belongs to a study of a mutant IDH1 vaccine in newly diagnosed glioma. Whole-study context: Either 4-6 weeks after radiotherapy alone or alongside temozolomide, vaccination was begun.

Time point denoted: week 47, end of study. All doses held 300 ug of mutant IDH1 20-mer peptide, with topical imiquimod. The chain employs TRBV6-1 and TRBJ1-1, with TRBD1 matching over 8 bases. The specimen was PBMCs, collected from a glioma patient whose treatment included an IDH1 peptide vaccine. The sequence was obtained from a man aged 40-49 years with glioma. The CDR3 sequence: CASRQGVYTEAFF. In DNA, the CDR3 is TGTGCCAGCAGACAGGGGGTGTACACTGAAGCTTTCTTT.